This passage covers 13 T cell receptor beta chains from one sample sequenced in a study of CD8+CD57+ T cells in acquired aplastic anemia. Individuals selected for sequencing had exhibited CD8+CD57+ cell expansion on flow cytometry. TCR beta VDJ and CDR3 were profiled, and genomic DNA was the template. TCRdb ran MiXCR on the reads and lists one entry per CDR3 protein. The sample records about 470,000 distinct CDR3 sequences, about a third being singletons. The sample comprised sorted CD4+, CD8+, or CD8+CD57+ T cells (not recorded which) from PBMCs. Source of these receptors: a human donor with aplastic anemia.

There are a few counts of this clonotype. V is TRBV2 and J is TRBJ2-7, with D unclear. With 4 bases removed from V and 5 bases from J, the gap between germline ends came to 6 bases. Per the germline V gene, CDR1 is SNHLY and CDR2 is FYNNEI. The CDR3 sequence is 11 residues long. In nucleotides, the CDR3 is TGTGCCAGCAGTGGAATGGACGAGCAGTACTTC. It specifies CASSGMDEQYF.

Points on this clonotype: With a much larger clone just one base away, this may be a read error. This chain uses TRBV2 with TRBJ1-6; D possibly corresponds to TRBD1 (5 bases). This CDR3 has 15 amino acids. The germline CDR1 and CDR2 sequences are SNHLY and FYNNEI. Here the CDR3 reads CASSQGRELNSLLHF. The CDR3 nucleotides read TGTGCCAGCTCTCAGGGTAGAGAGCTTAATTCACTCCTCCACTTT.

There are many counts of this clonotype. The junction departs from germline at one end; a sequencing error may be responsible. The chain carries TRBV7-7 and TRBJ2-5; TRBD2 agrees at 8 bases. The CDR3 sequence is 17 residues long. CDR1 SSHAT and CDR2 FNYEAQ come from the germline V gene (reference sequence). Written as DNA, the CDR3 is TGTGCTAGCAGCTTAGAGGTCACTAGCGGAGGCCAAGAGACCCAGTACTTC. Translation: CASSLEVTSGGQETQYF.

This clonotype was picked up many times. The V call is TRBV20-1, the J call TRBJ2-1, with 9 bases identical to TRBD2. The trim removed 3 bases at V and 4 bases at J, leaving 7 bases unmatched. Germline-derived CDR1 and CDR2 are DFQATT and SNEGSKA (reference sequence). There are 15 residues in the CDR3. In DNA, the CDR3 is TGCAGTGCTAGCACCGGGACTAGCTTTTACAATGAGCAGTTCTTC. Its protein is CSASTGTSFYNEQFF.

The chain links TRBV5-1 to TRBJ2-7; no definite D call. The germline gives CDR1 SGHRS, CDR2 YFSETQ. The CDR3 has 14 residues. V was pared by 0 bases and J by 1 base, with 8 bases between. In nucleotides, the CDR3 is TGCGCCAGCAGCTTGGGGGTGGGGTCCTACGAGCAGTACTTC. This encodes CASSLGVGSYEQYF. The entire variable domain, with the rest obtained from reference TRBV5-1 and TRBJ2-7, is as follows: KAGVTQTPRYLIKTRGQQVTLSCSPISGHRSVSWYQQTPGQGLQFLFEYFSETQRNKGNFPGRFSGRQFSNSRSEMNVSTLELGDSALYLCASSLGVGSYEQYFGPGTRLTVT.

This clonotype was seen repeatedly, ten times or more. The V call is TRBV29-1, the J call TRBJ2-5, with D possibly being TRBD1 (5 bases). V gave up 5 bases and J gave up 2 bases, with 21 bases separating them. Germline values: CDR1 SQVTM, CDR2 ANQGSEA. The CDR3 covers 16 residues. This CDR3 is CSVLPPLGREQETQYF. CDR3 sequence (DNA): TGCAGCGTTTTACCCCCCTTAGGCAGGGAACAAGAGACCCAGTACTTC.

This clonotype was seen repeatedly, ten times or more. The chain is built from TRBV2 and TRBJ2-5, with no clear D. The V and J ends lost 6 bases and 0 bases respectively, with 8 bases between them. The CDR3 totals 13 residues. Germline CDR1 reads SNHLY; CDR2 reads FYNNEI. CDR3 in DNA: TGTGCCAGCAGGACGGCAGACCAAGAGACCCAGTACTTC. Translated, it gives CASRTADQETQYF.

The J gene is TRBJ1-5, the V gene TRBV2; a weak D match, TRBD1 (5 bases). CDR3 length: 14 amino acids. Trimming took 6 bases from V and 1 from J, leaving 10 bases between them. CDR1 is SNHLY and CDR2 is FYNNEI in the germline V gene. CDR3 protein: CASSRVLSNQPQHF. Here the CDR3 DNA reads TGTGCCAGCAGCAGGGTTTTGAGCAATCAGCCCCAGCATTTT. The full variable domain, rest sourced from reference TRBV2 and TRBJ1-5, is EPEVTQTPSHQVTQMGQEVILRCVPISNHLYFYWYRQILGQKVEFLVSFYNNEISEKSEIFDDQFSVERPDGSNFTLKIRSTKLEDSAMYFCASSRVLSNQPQHFGDGTRLSIL.

This clonotype has a handful of counts. This chain joins TRBV4-1 and TRBJ2-7; 9 bases match TRBD1. This CDR3 has 15 residues. V shed 4 bases and J 0 bases; nucleotides not matched to a gene: 4. Per the germline V gene, CDR1 is MGHRA and CDR2 is YSYEKL. The chain's CDR3 is CASSRQGDSSYEQYF. The DNA of the CDR3 is TGCGCCAGCAGCCGACAGGGGGACAGCTCCTACGAGCAGTACTTC.

V is TRBV20-1 and J is TRBJ1-1, with 8 bases matching TRBD1. With 0 bases clipped from V and 1 base from J, the junction kept 7 bases outside the gene matches. The CDR3 is 16 amino acids. CDR1 and CDR2 from the germline V gene are DFQATT and SNEGSKA (reference sequence). The CDR3 DNA reads TGCAGTGCTAGAGACGGGACAGGCCTCCGGAACACTGAAGCTTTCTTT. It encodes CSARDGTGLRNTEAFF.

The chain's CDR3 is CSARGVTQETQYF. CDR3 coding DNA: TGCAGTGCTAGAGGGGTTACCCAAGAGACCCAGTACTTC. J is TRBJ2-5 and V is TRBV20-1; D gene unclear. Germline CDR1 reads DFQATT; CDR2 reads SNEGSKA (reference sequence). Trimming took 1 base from V and 1 from J, leaving 7 bases between them. The CDR3 runs 13 residues.

In its sample, this clonotype was seen many times. The genes are TRBV20-1 and TRBJ2-7; 7 bases map to TRBD1. The CDR3 sequence is 12 residues long. Per the germline V gene, CDR1 is DFQATT and CDR2 is SNEGSKA (reference sequence). Trimming cost V 5 bases and J 4 bases; bases outside gene matches: 5. The CDR3 bases are TGCAGTGCTGGGACAGAAAATTACGAGCAGTACTTC. Translated: CSAGTENYEQYF.

As regards this clonotype: A single base separates this from a much larger clone, so it may be a read error. V and J are TRBV5-1 and TRBJ1-5; 10 nucleotides agree with TRBD1. The germline CDR1 and CDR2 sequences are SGHRS and YFSETQ. Germline trimming cut 5 bases from V and 9 bases from J; bases unmatched to any gene: 8. The CDR3 loop spans 14 amino acids. The CDR3 DNA is TGCGCCAGCAGGGCGGACAGGGGGGTAGGGCCCCAGCATTTT. The encoded protein is CASRADRGVGPQHF.